The 21 T cell receptor beta chains listed next were all sequenced from one sample in a study of blood T cell repertoires in COVID-19. The assay was immunoSEQ multiplex PCR, and TCRdb's table has in-frame clones only and misses some. The sample carries about 360,000 clones, around 87% recorded once. Sequencing used PBMCs or T cells enriched from blood (not recorded which). Receptors were obtained from a man aged 40-49 years in a cohort exposed to, infected with or recovered from COVID-19 (not recorded which).

The rearrangement uses TRBV7-3 and TRBJ2-2; 7 bases fit TRBD1. CDR3 length equals 15 residues. Germline V gene lookup returns CDR1 SGHTA and CDR2 FQGTGA. V lost 1 base to trimming and J lost 3 bases; unmatched junction nucleotides: 2. The CDR3 bases are TGTGCCAGCAGCTTAAGGACAGGTTACACCGGGGAGCTGTTTTTT. Translating gives CASSLRTGYTGELFF.

This rearrangement joins TRBV5-1 to TRBJ2-3, with D unclear. The CDR3 totals 14 residues. CDR1 SGHRS and CDR2 YFSETQ come from the germline V gene. V dropped 0 bases and J dropped 5 bases, with 10 bases sitting between them. This CDR3 is CASSLALTRDTQYF. CDR3 DNA: TGCGCCAGCAGCTTGGCCCTGACTCGAGATACGCAGTATTTT. Supplemented by reference TRBV5-1 and TRBJ2-3, the full variable domain reads KAGVTQTPRYLIKTRGQQVTLSCSPISGHRSVSWYQQTPGQGLQFLFEYFSETQRNKGNFPGRFSGRQFSNSRSEMNVSTLELGDSALYLCASSLALTRDTQYFGPGTRLTVL.

CDR3 sequence: CASSLGQGGGYGYTF. CDR3 in DNA: TGTGCCAGCAGCTTGGGACAGGGCGGGGGCTATGGCTACACCTTC. The J gene is TRBJ1-2, the V gene TRBV7-9, with 9 bases matching TRBD1. Losses at the gene ends were 3 bases for V and 4 bases for J; bases not matched to a gene: 6. This CDR3 contains 15 residues. Germline V CDR1 and CDR2: SEHNR, FQNEAQ (reference sequence).

The count of this clone is one. This sequence joins TRBV30 and TRBJ2-1, with TRBD2 matching 10 bases. J gave up 5 bases and V 1 base, and 5 bases lay outside the gene matches. The CDR3 has 15 residues. CDR1 GTSNPN and CDR2 SVGIG come from the germline V gene (reference sequence). The CDR3 nucleotides read TGTGCCTGGAGTGGTCTAGCGGGAGCAAACAATGAGCAGTTCTTC. This translates into CAWSGLAGANNEQFF.

CDR3: CASRTGLSDTQYF. In DNA form, the CDR3 reads TGTGCCAGCAGGACGGGACTATCAGATACGCAGTATTTT. The chain recombines TRBV2 with TRBJ2-3; 7 nucleotides match TRBD2. The CDR3 extends over 13 amino acids. Germline loops: CDR1 SNHLY, CDR2 FYNNEI. The J segment lost 4 bases and the V segment lost 6 bases, leaving 4 bases of the junction unmatched.

The V gene is TRBV5-4, the J gene TRBJ1-1; TRBD1 matches at 7 bases. J gave up 1 base and V 0 bases, and 9 bases lay outside the gene matches. CDR1 and CDR2 (germline): SGHNT, YYREEE (reference sequence). This CDR3 contains 17 residues. CDR3 sequence: CASSLDKRTGGNTEAFF. CDR3 coding DNA: TGTGCCAGCAGCTTGGATAAACGGACAGGTGGGAACACTGAAGCTTTCTTT.

In this sample, this clone turned up once. This rearrangement joins TRBV3-1 (or the pseudogene TRBV3-2) to TRBJ1-2, with 11 bases that match TRBD1. J was trimmed by 6 bases and V by 4 bases; bases with no gene match: 4. The CDR3 runs to 14 residues. Germline CDR1 and CDR2: LGHDT and YNNKEL (reference sequence). CDR3 residues: CASSPRDRGNGYTF. The CDR3 DNA follows: TGTGCCAGCAGCCCCCGGGACAGGGGGAATGGCTACACCTTC.

The chain joins TRBV25-1 to TRBJ1-1; TRBD1 might be the D (6 bases). There are 15 residues in the CDR3. Trimming left V 1 base short and J 3 bases short, with 12 bases between. Per germline, CDR1 MGHDK and CDR2 SYGVNS. The CDR3 DNA sequence: TGTGCCAGCAGTGAATCACGGGGGGCGGACACTGAAGCTTTCTTT. It translates to CASSESRGADTEAFF.

The rearrangement uses TRBV2 and TRBJ1-2, with 7 positions matching TRBD1. Germline V gene data show CDR1 as SNHLY and CDR2 as FYNNEI. Trimming removed 7 bases from V and 6 bases from J; junction bases left unmatched: 5. This CDR3 is built from 12 residues. The CDR3 region has the DNA TGTGCCAGCAAAGGGACAGATAATGGCTACACCTTC. Residues: CASKGTDNGYTF.

A few counts support this clone. The V and J genes are TRBV4-2 and TRBJ1-5; D may be TRBD1 (6 bases). The V end was cut by 0 bases, the J end by 6 bases, with 12 bases between. CDR1 and CDR2 (germline): LGHNA, YNFKEQ. The CDR3 is 15 amino acids. CDR3 nucleotides: TGTGCCAGCAGCCAAGACGGGCAGGGGAGTCAGCCCCAGCATTTT. The encoded protein is CASSQDGQGSQPQHF.

The chain employs TRBV4-1 and TRBJ1-5; D gene unclear. The CDR3 is made up of 15 amino acids. V lost 1 base and J 7 bases, leaving 14 bases between the germline ends. Germline V lookup: CDR1 MGHRA, CDR2 YSYEKL. The CDR3 sequence: CASSQGSSISQPQHF. CDR3 bases: TGCGCCAGCAGCCAAGGCAGTTCAATCTCGCAGCCCCAGCATTTT.

The gene calls are TRBV9 and TRBJ2-5; D might be TRBD2 (6 bases). CDR3 size: 17 residues. Germline loops: CDR1 SGDLS, CDR2 YYNGEE. With 4 bases removed from V and 1 base from J, the gap between germline ends came to 20 bases. Written as DNA, the CDR3 is TGTGCCAGCAGCACCTCCCGATGGGGGGAGCCCCAAGAGACCCAGTACTTC. This gives the protein CASSTSRWGEPQETQYF.

The genes are TRBV5-1 and TRBJ2-7, with 8 bases lining up with TRBD1. This CDR3 has 15 amino acids. CDR1 is SGHRS and CDR2 is YFSETQ in the germline V gene. With 5 bases clipped from V and 2 bases from J, the junction kept 9 bases outside the gene matches. DNA of the CDR3: TGCGCCAGCAGACGGGACAGGAAAAAACCCTACGAGCAGTACTTC. This codes for CASRRDRKKPYEQYF. Based on the CDR3 plus reference TRBV5-1 and TRBJ2-7, the full variable domain is KAGVTQTPRYLIKTRGQQVTLSCSPISGHRSVSWYQQTPGQGLQFLFEYFSETQRNKGNFPGRFSGRQFSNSRSEMNVSTLELGDSALYLCASRRDRKKPYEQYFGPGTRLTVT.

This clone was seen only once. The rearrangement joins TRBV28 to TRBJ1-4, with D possibly TRBD1 on 5 matching bases. Germline CDR1 MDHEN, CDR2 SYDVKM. This CDR3 has 13 amino acids. The germline V and J ends were trimmed by 6 bases and 7 bases, with 12 bases remaining between them. The CDR3 DNA reads as TGTGCCAGCAGGGCCGGGGGGAGTGAAAAACTGTTTTTT. Translation: CASRAGGSEKLFF. The full variable domain, with the rest looked up from reference TRBV28 and TRBJ1-4, is DVKVTQSSRYLVKRTGEKVFLECVQDMDHENMFWYRQDPGLGLRLIYFSYDVKMKEKGDIPEGYSVSREKKERFSLILESASTNQTSMYLCASRAGGSEKLFFGSGTQLSVL.

The DNA for the CDR3 is TGTGCCAGTAGTCCCCGACAGCCAGCCACCGGGGAGCTGTTTTTT. This gives the protein CASSPRQPATGELFF. The chain links TRBV19 to TRBJ2-2, with D perhaps TRBD1 (5 bases). Trimming pared 5 bases from V and 4 bases from J, leaving 14 bases between. CDR1 is LNHDA and CDR2 is SQIVND in the germline V gene (reference sequence). The CDR3 has 15 amino acids.

V is TRBV6-1 and J is TRBJ2-1; tentative D call: TRBD2 (6 bases). The CDR3 length is 15 residues. In germline, CDR1 is MNHNS, CDR2 SASEGT. The germline V and J ends were trimmed by 3 bases and 6 bases, with 15 bases remaining between them. DNA for the CDR3: TGTGCCAGCAGTGATATACTAGCCCTAGGCAATGAGCAGTTCTTC. The encoded protein is CASSDILALGNEQFF.

The V and J genes are TRBV19 and TRBJ2-2, with 10 bases fitting TRBD2. Germline V lookup: CDR1 LNHDA, CDR2 SQIVND (reference sequence). This CDR3 comprises 19 residues. V trimming: 6 bases; J trimming: 4 bases; junction bases outside the gene matches: 17. Here the CDR3 DNA reads TGTGCCAGTAGCAGCTCGCGGGGTCAACTAGCGGGACTCACCGGGGAGCTGTTTTTT. Protein: CASSSSRGQLAGLTGELFF.

V is TRBV29-1 and J is TRBJ1-2, with D possibly being TRBD1 (5 bases). CDR3 size: 12 residues. V lost 3 bases and J lost 7, with 12 bases in between. In germline, CDR1 is SQVTM, CDR2 ANQGSEA. The CDR3 region is CSVDRQHSGYTF. Written as DNA, the CDR3 is TGCAGCGTTGATCGACAGCATTCTGGCTACACCTTC.

This clone came up many times. This rearrangement joins TRBV18 to TRBJ1-1, with no clear D. The germline V gene encodes CDR1 KGHSH and CDR2 LQKENI. This CDR3 has 15 residues. The ends were cut back, 0 bases at V and 6 bases at J, with 14 bases in the middle. CDR3 DNA: TGTGCCAGCTCACCACCGGGCAGAGGGAGGGCTGAAGCTTTCTTT. Protein product: CASSPPGRGRAEAFF.

This chain links TRBV6-5 with TRBJ1-2, with D uncertain. Germline-derived CDR1 and CDR2 are MNHEY and SVGAGI. Trimming cost V 2 bases and J 8 bases, with 18 bases left between them. The CDR3 is made up of 15 amino acids. CDR3 amino acids: CASSYTGILWWGYTF. CDR3 bases: TGTGCCAGCAGTTACACGGGGATTCTATGGTGGGGCTACACCTTC.

The rearrangement uses TRBV27 and TRBJ2-2; 10 positions match TRBD2. CDR1 and CDR2 from the germline V gene are MNHEY and SMNVEV (reference sequence). With V trimmed by 5 bases and J by 5 bases, 11 bases remained unmatched. This CDR3 is 17 amino acids long. For the CDR3, the DNA is TGTGCCAGCAGTGCAAGGACTAGCGGCCGGGGTACCGGGGAGCTGTTTTTT. It specifies CASSARTSGRGTGELFF.